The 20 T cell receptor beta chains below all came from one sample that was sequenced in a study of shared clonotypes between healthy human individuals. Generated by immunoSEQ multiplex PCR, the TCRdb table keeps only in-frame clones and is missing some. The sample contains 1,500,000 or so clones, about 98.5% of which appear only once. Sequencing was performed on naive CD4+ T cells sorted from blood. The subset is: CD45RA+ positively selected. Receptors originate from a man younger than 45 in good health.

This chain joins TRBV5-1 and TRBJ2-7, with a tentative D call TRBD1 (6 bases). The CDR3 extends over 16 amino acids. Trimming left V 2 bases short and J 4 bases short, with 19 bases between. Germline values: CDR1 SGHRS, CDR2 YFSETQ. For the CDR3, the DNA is TGCGCCAGCAGCTTCTCCTCCCAAACAGGGTGGTACGAGCAGTACTTC. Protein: CASSFSSQTGWYEQYF.

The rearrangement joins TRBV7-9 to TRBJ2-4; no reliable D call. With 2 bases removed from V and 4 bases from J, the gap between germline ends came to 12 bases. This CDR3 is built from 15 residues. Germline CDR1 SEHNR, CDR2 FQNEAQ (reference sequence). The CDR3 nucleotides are TGTGCCAGCAGCTTACCGGGTACCGAAAAAAACATTCAGTACTTC. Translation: CASSLPGTEKNIQYF.

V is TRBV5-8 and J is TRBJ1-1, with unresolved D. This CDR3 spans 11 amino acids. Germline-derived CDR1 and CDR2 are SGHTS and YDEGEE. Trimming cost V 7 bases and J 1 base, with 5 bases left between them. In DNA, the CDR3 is TGTGCCAGCCCCCGGAACACTGAAGCTTTCTTT. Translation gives CASPRNTEAFF. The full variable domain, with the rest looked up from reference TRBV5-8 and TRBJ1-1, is EAGVTQSPTHLIKTRGQQATLRCSPISGHTSVYWYQQALGLGLQFLLWYDEGEERNRGNFPPRFSGRQFPNYSSELNVNALELEDSALYLCASPRNTEAFFGQGTRLTVV.

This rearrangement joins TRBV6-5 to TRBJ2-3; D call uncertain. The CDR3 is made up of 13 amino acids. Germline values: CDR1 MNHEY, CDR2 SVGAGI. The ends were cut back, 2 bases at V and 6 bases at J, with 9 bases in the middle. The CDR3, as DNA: TGTGCCAGCAGTTACCAGGTTGGCGATACGCAGTATTTT. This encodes CASSYQVGDTQYF.

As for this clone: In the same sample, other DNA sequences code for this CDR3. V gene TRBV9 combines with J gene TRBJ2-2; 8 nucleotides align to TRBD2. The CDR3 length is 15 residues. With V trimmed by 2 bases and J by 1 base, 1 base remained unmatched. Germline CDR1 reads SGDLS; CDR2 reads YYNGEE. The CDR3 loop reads CASSVTSGNTGELFF. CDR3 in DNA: TGTGCCAGCAGCGTTACTAGCGGGAACACCGGGGAGCTGTTTTTT.

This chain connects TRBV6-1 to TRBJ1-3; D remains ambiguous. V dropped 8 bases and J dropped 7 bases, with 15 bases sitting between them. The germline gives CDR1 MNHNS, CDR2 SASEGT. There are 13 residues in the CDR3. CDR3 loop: CASWVGPRNTIYF. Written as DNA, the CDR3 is TGTGCCAGCTGGGTTGGACCGCGGAACACCATATATTTT.

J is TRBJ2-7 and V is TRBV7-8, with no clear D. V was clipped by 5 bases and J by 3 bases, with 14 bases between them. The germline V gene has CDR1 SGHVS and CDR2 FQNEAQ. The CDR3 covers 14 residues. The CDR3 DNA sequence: TGTGCCAGCAGCCCGCTCCCCTCACACTACGAGCAGTACTTC. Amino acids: CASSPLPSHYEQYF.

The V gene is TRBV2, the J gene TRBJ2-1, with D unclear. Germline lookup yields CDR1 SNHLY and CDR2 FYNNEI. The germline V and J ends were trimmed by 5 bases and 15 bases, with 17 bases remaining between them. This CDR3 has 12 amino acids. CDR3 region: CASSPRGVKRFF. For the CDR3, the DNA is TGTGCCAGCAGTCCAAGAGGAGTAAAACGGTTCTTC.

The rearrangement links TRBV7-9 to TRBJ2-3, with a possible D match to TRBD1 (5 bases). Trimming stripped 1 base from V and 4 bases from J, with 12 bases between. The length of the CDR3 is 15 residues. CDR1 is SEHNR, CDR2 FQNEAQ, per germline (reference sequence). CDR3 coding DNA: TGTGCCAGCAGCTTAGTGCAGGGTATAGCAGATACGCAGTATTTT. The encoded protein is CASSLVQGIADTQYF.

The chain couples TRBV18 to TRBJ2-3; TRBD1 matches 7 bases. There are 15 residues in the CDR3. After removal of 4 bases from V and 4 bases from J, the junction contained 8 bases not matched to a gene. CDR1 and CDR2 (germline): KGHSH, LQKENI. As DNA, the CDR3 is TGTGCCAGCTCACACCGAGGGGGCTACGCAGATACGCAGTATTTT. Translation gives CASSHRGGYADTQYF.

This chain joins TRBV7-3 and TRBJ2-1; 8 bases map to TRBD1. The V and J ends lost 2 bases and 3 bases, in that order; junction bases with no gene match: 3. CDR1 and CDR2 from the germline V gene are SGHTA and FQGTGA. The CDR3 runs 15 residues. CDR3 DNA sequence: TGTGCCAGCAGCTTATCCGGACAGGGCTACAATGAGCAGTTCTTC. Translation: CASSLSGQGYNEQFF.

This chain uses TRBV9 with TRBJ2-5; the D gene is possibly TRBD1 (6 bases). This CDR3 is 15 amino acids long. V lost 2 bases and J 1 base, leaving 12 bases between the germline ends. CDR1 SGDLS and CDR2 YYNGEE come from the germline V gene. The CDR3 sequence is CASSVVQGLQETQYF. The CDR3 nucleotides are TGTGCCAGCAGCGTTGTTCAGGGGCTCCAAGAGACCCAGTACTTC.

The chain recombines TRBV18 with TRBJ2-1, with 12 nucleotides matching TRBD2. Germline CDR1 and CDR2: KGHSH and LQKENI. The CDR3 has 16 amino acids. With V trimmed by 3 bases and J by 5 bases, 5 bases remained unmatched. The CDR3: CASSPKGLAGNNEQFF. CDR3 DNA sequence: TGTGCCAGCTCACCCAAGGGACTAGCGGGTAACAATGAGCAGTTCTTC.

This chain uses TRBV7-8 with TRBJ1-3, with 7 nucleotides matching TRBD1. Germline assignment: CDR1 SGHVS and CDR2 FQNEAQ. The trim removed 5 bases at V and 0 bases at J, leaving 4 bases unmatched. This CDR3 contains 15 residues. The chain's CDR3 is CASSLTGNSGNTIYF. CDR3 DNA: TGTGCCAGCAGCCTGACAGGGAACTCTGGAAACACCATATATTTT.

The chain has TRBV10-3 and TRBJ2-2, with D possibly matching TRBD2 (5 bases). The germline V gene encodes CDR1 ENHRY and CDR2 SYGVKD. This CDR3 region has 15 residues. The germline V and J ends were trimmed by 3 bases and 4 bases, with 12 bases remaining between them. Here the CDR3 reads CAISDEGVVTGELFF. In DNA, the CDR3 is TGTGCCATCAGTGACGAGGGAGTGGTCACCGGGGAGCTGTTTTTT.

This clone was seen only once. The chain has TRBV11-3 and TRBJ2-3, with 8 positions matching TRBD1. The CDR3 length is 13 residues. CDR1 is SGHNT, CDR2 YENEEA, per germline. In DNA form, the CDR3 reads TGTGCTAGCCAGGGGGCATTGACAGATACGCAGTATTTT. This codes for CASQGALTDTQYF.

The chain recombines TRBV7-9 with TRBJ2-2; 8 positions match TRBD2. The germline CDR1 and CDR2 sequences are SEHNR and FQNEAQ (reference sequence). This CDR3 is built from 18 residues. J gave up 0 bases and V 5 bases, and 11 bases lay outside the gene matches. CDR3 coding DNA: TGTGCCAGCAGCACCAGCTATAGCGGGACCCCGAACACCGGGGAGCTGTTTTTT. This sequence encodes CASSTSYSGTPNTGELFF.

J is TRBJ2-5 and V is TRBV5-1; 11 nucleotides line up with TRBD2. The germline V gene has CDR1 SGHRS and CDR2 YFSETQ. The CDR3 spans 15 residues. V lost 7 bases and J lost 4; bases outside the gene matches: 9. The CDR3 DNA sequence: TGCGCCAGCGCCTTCATTAGCGGGAGGGGAGAGACCCAGTACTTC. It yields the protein CASAFISGRGETQYF.

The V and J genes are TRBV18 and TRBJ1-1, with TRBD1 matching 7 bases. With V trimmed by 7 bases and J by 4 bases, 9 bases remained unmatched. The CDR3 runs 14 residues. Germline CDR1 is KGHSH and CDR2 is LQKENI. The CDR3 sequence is CASFLNQGGTEAFF. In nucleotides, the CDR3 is TGTGCCAGCTTCCTGAATCAGGGGGGCACTGAAGCTTTCTTT. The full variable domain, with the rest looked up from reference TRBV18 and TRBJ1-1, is NAGVMQNPRHLVRRRGQEARLRCSPMKGHSHVYWYRQLPEEGLKFMVYLQKENIIDESGMPKERFSAEFPKEGPSILRIQQVVRGDSAAYFCASFLNQGGTEAFFGQGTRLTVV.

The CDR3 is CASSPPGLGAGELFF. The CDR3 DNA reads as TGTGCCAGCTCACCACCGGGACTAGGAGCCGGGGAGCTGTTTTTT. V is TRBV18 and J is TRBJ2-2; TRBD2 agrees at 8 bases. The CDR3 is made up of 15 amino acids. CDR1 and CDR2 (germline): KGHSH, LQKENI. V was clipped by 0 bases and J by 6 bases; unmatched bases: 3. The whole variable domain, remainder taken from reference TRBV18 and TRBJ2-2, is NAGVMQNPRHLVRRRGQEARLRCSPMKGHSHVYWYRQLPEEGLKFMVYLQKENIIDESGMPKERFSAEFPKEGPSILRIQQVVRGDSAAYFCASSPPGLGAGELFFGEGSRLTVL.